Presented here are 9 T cell receptor beta chains from one specimen sequenced in a study of human T cells and chemical hapten exposure (dated by TCRdb to about 2021). During library preparation, unique molecular identifiers were attached to individual cDNA molecules so that TCRs could be counted in a quantitative, reproducible way. TCRdb ran its own pipeline on the public reads, namely fastp trimming at Q25 and MiXCR clone calling, and kept in-frame beta chains. CDR3 protein duplicates are merged, each entry listing the most common genes and DNA. The sample table contains roughly 120,000 distinct CDR3 sequences; only one count was recorded for less than 10% of them. Clones ranked in the top ten supply roughly 1.3% of the sample. Total RNA was isolated from unfractionated whole blood collected in Tempus Blood RNA tubes. The sample taken for sequencing was whole blood. The receptors were gathered from a human donor in good health. Some clones in this sample may be carry-over from other donors' samples. Donor details come from another sample of the same person, matched by shared clones.

Many counts were recorded for this clonotype. The genes are TRBV20-1 and TRBJ1-4; 7 nucleotides align to TRBD1. The CDR3 length is 14 residues. The V gene end was trimmed by 3 bases and the J gene end by 7 bases; junction bases not matched to a gene: 8. Germline V gene lookup returns CDR1 DFQATT and CDR2 SNEGSKA (reference sequence). CDR3 bases: TGCAGTGCTAGGGTAGGGGGCTTTGGTGAAAAACTGTTTTTT. Protein: CSARVGGFGEKLFF.

The table lists this clonotype with many counts. The genes are TRBV7-9 and TRBJ1-6; D perhaps matches TRBD1 (6 bases). The CDR3 consists of 13 residues. The germline gives CDR1 SEHNR, CDR2 FQNEAQ (reference sequence). The CDR3 nucleotides read TGTGCTTGCGCAAGGGACATGGGTTCACCCCTCCACTTT. The encoded protein is CACARDMGSPLHF.

CDR3 in DNA: TGTGCCAGCAGCTTAGGGACAGGGTCTAATGAAAAACTGTTTTTT. It encodes CASSLGTGSNEKLFF. The chain combines TRBV7-8 with TRBJ1-4; TRBD1 agrees at 8 bases. The CDR3 runs 15 residues. With 1 base clipped from V and 3 bases from J, the junction kept 1 base outside the gene matches. The germline gives CDR1 SGHVS, CDR2 FQNEAQ.

This clonotype was detected only a few times. The chain is built from TRBV29-1 and TRBJ2-2, with D possibly matching TRBD2 (5 bases). The CDR3 loop spans 15 amino acids. Per germline, CDR1 SQVTM and CDR2 ANQGSEA. V was cut by 3 bases and J by 2 bases, with 13 bases left in between. The CDR3 bases are TGCAGCGTTGAGGGCAGCCGGGGTAACACCGGGGAGCTGTTTTTT. Translation: CSVEGSRGNTGELFF.

This clonotype showed up many times. The chain employs TRBV20-1 and TRBJ1-1, with D unclear. The CDR3 sequence is 16 residues long. Germline-derived CDR1 and CDR2 are DFQATT and SNEGSKA (reference sequence). The V end lost 0 bases, the J end lost 3 bases, and 17 bases lay between the germline ends. In DNA, the CDR3 is TGCAGTGCTAGAGACATTAACTTCCATCGGGACACTGAAGCTTTCTTT. Encoded protein: CSARDINFHRDTEAFF.

The chain has TRBV29-1 and TRBJ2-5, with D tentatively TRBD2 (6 bases). V lost 7 bases, J lost 5 bases, and 20 bases lay in between. CDR3 length: 14 amino acids. Germline CDR1 reads SQVTM; CDR2 reads ANQGSEA. The CDR3 sequence is CSAPGGEPRETQYF. The CDR3 DNA reads as TGCAGCGCTCCTGGAGGGGAGCCCAGGGAGACCCAGTACTTC.

This clonotype was detected ten times or more. The chain has TRBV6-5 and TRBJ1-5; possible D gene TRBD1, 5 bases. Germline V lookup: CDR1 MNHEY, CDR2 SVGAGI. The CDR3 runs to 15 residues. Trimming left V 5 bases short and J 7 bases short, with 18 bases between. The CDR3 protein is CASSPRVGVIQPQHF. In nucleotides, the CDR3 is TGTGCCAGCAGTCCCCGAGTAGGGGTAATCCAGCCCCAGCATTTT.

The chain is built from TRBV20-1 and TRBJ2-3; D gene ambiguous. V was clipped by 5 bases and J by 6 bases, with 18 bases between them. The CDR3 has 14 amino acids. Germline CDR1 is DFQATT and CDR2 is SNEGSKA (reference sequence). The CDR3 sequence: CSAPSYVGVDTQYF. The CDR3 coding sequence is TGCAGTGCTCCGTCTTACGTCGGAGTTGATACGCAGTATTTT.

This clonotype was recorded many times. The chain links TRBV3-1 to TRBJ2-3, with TRBD2 identical over 13 bases. Trimming took 5 bases from V and 2 from J; bases not matched to a gene: 7. The CDR3 is made up of 17 amino acids. Germline V gives CDR1 LGHDT, CDR2 YNNKEL (reference sequence). In nucleotides, the CDR3 is TGTGCCAGCAGCTTTCGACTAGCGGGGGGCTCCACAGATACGCAGTATTTT. This translates into CASSFRLAGGSTDTQYF.